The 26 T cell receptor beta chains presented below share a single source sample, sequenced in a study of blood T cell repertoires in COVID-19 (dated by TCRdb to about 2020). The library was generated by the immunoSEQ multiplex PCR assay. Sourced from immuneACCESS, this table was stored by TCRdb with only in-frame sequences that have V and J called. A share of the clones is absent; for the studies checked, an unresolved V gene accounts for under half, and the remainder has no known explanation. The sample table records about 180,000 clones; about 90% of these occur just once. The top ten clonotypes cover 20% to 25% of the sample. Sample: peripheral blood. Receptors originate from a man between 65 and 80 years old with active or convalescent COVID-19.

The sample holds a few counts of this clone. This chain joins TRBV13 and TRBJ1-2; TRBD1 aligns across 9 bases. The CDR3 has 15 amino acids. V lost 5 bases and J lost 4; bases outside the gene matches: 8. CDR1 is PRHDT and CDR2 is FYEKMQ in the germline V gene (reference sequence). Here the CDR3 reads CASSQGQGVGYGYTF. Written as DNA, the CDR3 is TGTGCCAGCAGCCAGGGACAGGGTGTGGGCTATGGCTACACCTTC.

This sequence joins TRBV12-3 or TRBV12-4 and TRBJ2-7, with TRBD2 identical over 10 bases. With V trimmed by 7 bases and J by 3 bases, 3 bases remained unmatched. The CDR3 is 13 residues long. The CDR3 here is CASTSGRDYEQYF. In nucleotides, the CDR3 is TGTGCCAGCACTAGCGGGAGAGACTACGAGCAGTACTTC.

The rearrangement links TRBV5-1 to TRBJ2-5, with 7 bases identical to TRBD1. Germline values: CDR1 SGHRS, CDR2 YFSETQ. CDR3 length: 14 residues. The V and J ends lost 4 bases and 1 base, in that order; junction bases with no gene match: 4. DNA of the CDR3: TGCGCCAGCAGCCCTGGGACAGCCCAAGAGACCCAGTACTTC. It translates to CASSPGTAQETQYF.

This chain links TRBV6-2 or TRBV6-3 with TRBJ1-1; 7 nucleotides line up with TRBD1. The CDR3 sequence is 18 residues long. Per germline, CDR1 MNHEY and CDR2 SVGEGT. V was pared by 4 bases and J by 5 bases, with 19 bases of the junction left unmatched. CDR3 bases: TGTGCCAGCAGTTTTCCGGGACAGAAAATCTCCTGGGGGACTGAAGCTTTCTTT. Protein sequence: CASSFPGQKISWGTEAFF.

CDR3 loop: CASSYRDLRPQHF. The CDR3 DNA follows: TGTGCCAGCAGTTATCGGGACTTGAGGCCCCAGCATTTT. The rearrangement uses TRBV6-2 or TRBV6-3 and TRBJ1-5; D perhaps matches TRBD1 (5 bases). V was clipped by 3 bases and J by 9 bases, with 12 bases between them. Germline V gives CDR1 MNHEY, CDR2 SVGEGT. The CDR3 is made up of 13 amino acids.

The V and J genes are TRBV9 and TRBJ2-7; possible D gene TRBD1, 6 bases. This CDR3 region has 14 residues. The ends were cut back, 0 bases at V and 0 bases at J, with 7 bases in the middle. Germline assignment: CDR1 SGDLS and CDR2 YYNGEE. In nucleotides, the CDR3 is TGTGCCAGCAGCGTAGGGGACATCTCCTACGAGCAGTACTTC. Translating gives CASSVGDISYEQYF.

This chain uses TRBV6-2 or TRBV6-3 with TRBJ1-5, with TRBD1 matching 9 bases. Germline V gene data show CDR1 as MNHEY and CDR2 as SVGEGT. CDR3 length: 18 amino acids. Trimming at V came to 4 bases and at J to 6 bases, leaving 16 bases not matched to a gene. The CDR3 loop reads CASSFPGQGSVSGQPQHF. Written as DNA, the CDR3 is TGTGCCAGCAGTTTTCCGGGACAGGGATCCGTCTCCGGTCAGCCCCAGCATTTT.

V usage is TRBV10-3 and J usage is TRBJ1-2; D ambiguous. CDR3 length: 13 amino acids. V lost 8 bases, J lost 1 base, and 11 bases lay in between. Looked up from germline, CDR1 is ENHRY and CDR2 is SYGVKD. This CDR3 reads CAIEDFINYGYTF. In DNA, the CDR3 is TGTGCCATCGAGGATTTCATTAACTATGGCTACACCTTC.

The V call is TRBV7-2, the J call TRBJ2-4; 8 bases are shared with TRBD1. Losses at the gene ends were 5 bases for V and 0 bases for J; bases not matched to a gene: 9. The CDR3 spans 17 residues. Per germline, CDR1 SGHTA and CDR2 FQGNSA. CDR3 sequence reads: CASSPGGGRLAKNIQYF. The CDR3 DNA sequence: TGTGCCAGCAGCCCAGGGGGCGGTAGACTAGCCAAAAACATTCAGTACTTC. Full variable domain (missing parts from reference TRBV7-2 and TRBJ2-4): GAGVSQSPSNKVTEKGKDVELRCDPISGHTALYWYRQSLGQGLEFLIYFQGNSAPDKSGLPSDRFSAERTGGSVSTLTIQRTQQEDSAVYLCASSPGGGRLAKNIQYFGAGTRLSVL.

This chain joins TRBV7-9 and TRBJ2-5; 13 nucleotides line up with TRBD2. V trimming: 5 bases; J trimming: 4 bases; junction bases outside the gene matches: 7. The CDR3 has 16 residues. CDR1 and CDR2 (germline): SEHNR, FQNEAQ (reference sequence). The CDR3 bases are TGTGCCAGCAGCGGGACTAGCGGGGCGACGGGAGAGACCCAGTACTTC. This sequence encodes CASSGTSGATGETQYF.

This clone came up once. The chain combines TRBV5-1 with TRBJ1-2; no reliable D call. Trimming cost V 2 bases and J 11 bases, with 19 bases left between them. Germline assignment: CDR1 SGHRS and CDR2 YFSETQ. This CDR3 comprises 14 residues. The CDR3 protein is CASSLPGSPRGYTF. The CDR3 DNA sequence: TGCGCCAGCAGCTTACCTGGGTCTCCTCGAGGGTACACCTTC.

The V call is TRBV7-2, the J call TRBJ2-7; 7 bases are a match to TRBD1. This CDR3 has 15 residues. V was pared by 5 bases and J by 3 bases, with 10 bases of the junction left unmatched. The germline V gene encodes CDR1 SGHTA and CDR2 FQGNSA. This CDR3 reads CASSPSTGNNYEQYF. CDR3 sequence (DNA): TGTGCCAGCAGCCCCTCGACAGGGAATAACTACGAGCAGTACTTC.

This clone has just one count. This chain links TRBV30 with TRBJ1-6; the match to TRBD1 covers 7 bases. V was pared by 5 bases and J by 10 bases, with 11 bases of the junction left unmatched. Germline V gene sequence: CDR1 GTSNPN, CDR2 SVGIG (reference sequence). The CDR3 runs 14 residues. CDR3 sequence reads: CAWVLTGFGSPLHF. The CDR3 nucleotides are TGTGCCTGGGTCCTGACAGGGTTCGGCTCACCCCTCCACTTT.

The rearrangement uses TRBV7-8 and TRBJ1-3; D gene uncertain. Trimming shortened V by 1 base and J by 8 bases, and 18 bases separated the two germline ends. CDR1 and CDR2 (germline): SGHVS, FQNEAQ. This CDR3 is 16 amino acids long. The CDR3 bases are TGTGCCAGCAGCTTAGGTTCGCAGCCAACTGCGGACACCATATATTTT. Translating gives CASSLGSQPTADTIYF.

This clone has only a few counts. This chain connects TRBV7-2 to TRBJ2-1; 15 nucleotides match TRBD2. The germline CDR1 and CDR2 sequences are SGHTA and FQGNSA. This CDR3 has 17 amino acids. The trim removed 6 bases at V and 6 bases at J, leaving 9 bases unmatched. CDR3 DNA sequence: TGTGCCAGCAGAGGACTAGCGGGGGGGCCCCTGGGCAATGAGCAGTTCTTC. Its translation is CASRGLAGGPLGNEQFF.

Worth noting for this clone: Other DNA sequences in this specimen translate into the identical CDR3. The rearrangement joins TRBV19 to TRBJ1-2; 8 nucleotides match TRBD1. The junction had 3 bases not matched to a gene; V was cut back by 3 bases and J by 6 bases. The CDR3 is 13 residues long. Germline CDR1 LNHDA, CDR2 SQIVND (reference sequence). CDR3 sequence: CASSIGQGNGYTF. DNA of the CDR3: TGTGCCAGTAGTATTGGACAGGGTAATGGCTACACCTTC.

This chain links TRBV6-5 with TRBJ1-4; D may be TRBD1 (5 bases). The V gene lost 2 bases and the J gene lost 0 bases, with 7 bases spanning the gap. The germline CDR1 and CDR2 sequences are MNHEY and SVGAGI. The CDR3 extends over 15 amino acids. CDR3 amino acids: CASSYDSATNEKLFF. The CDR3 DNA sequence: TGTGCCAGCAGTTACGACAGCGCAACTAATGAAAAACTGTTTTTT.

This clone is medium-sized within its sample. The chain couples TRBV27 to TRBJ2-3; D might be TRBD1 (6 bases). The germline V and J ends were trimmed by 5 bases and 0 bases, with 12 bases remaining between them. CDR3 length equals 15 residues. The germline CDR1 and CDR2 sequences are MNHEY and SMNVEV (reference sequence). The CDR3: CASSLGHPSTDTQYF. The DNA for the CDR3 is TGTGCCAGCAGTCTGGGACACCCTAGCACAGATACGCAGTATTTT.

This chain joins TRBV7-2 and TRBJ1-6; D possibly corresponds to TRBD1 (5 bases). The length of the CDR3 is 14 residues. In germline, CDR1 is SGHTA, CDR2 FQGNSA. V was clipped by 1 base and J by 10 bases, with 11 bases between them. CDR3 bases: TGTGCCAGCAGCTTAGGTCCAGGGCTATCACCCCTCCACTTT. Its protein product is CASSLGPGLSPLHF.

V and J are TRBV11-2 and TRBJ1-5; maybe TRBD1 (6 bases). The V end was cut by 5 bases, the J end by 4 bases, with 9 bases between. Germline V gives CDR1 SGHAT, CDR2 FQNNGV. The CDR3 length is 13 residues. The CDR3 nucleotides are TGTGCCAGCAGCCCTGACAGGAATCAGCCCCAGCATTTT. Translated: CASSPDRNQPQHF.

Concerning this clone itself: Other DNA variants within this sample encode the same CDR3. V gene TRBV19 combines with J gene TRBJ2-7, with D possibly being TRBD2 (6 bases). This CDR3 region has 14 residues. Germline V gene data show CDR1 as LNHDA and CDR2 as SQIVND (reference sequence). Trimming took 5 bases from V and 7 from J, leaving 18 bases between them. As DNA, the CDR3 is TGTGCCAGTAGTCCAGGGACTCGCAGAGGTGAGCAGTACTTC. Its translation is CASSPGTRRGEQYF.

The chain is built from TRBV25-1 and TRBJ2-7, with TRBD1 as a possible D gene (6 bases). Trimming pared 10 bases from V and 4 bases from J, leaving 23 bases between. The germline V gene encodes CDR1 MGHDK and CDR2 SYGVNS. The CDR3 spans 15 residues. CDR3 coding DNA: TGTGCCACAACCCCCCCGACAGGCATGGGGTACGAGCAGTACTTC. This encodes CATTPPTGMGYEQYF.

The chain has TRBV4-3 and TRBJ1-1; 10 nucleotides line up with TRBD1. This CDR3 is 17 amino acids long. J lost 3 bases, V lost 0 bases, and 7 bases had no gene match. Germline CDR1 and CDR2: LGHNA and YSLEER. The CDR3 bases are TGCGCCAGCAGCCAAGAAGGTACCGGGACAGGGGACACTGAAGCTTTCTTT. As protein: CASSQEGTGTGDTEAFF.

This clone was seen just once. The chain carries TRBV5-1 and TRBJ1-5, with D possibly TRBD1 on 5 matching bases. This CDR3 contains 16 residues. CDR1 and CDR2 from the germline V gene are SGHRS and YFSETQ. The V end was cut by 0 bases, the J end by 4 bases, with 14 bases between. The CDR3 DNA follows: TGCGCCAGCAGCTTGGCCGAGTCAGGGTCTAATCAGCCCCAGCATTTT. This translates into CASSLAESGSNQPQHF. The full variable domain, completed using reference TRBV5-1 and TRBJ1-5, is KAGVTQTPRYLIKTRGQQVTLSCSPISGHRSVSWYQQTPGQGLQFLFEYFSETQRNKGNFPGRFSGRQFSNSRSEMNVSTLELGDSALYLCASSLAESGSNQPQHFGDGTRLSIL.

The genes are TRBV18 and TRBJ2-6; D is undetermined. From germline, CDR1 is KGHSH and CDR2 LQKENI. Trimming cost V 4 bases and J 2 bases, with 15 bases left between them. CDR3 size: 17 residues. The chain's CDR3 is CASSLRLPPAGANVLTF. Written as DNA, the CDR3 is TGTGCCAGCTCACTGCGACTGCCCCCGGCTGGGGCCAACGTCCTGACTTTC.

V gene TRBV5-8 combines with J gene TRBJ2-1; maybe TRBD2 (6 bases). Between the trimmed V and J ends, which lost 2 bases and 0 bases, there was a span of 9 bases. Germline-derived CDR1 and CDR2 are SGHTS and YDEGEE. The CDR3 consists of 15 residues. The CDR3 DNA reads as TGTGCCAGCAGCTTTCGGGGGAGCTCCTACAATGAGCAGTTCTTC. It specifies CASSFRGSSYNEQFF.